This TCR beta chain was profiled in a study of control samples from healthy donors and cancer patients. Measured with immunoSEQ multiplex PCR; TCRdb has only the in-frame clones, and not every one. The repertoire includes some 150,000 clones, approximately 93% of them detected once, and 5.7% sits in the top ten. The CDR3 spans 14 residues. The germline gives CDR1 KGHDR, CDR2 SFDVKD. V lost 3 bases to trimming and J lost 4 bases; unmatched junction nucleotides: 1. The receptor's source is a man aged 35 to 55 in good health. The V and J genes are TRBV24-1 and TRBJ2-2; 7 bases fit TRBD1. Sequenced input: blood. In DNA form, the CDR3 reads TGTGCCACCAGTGATCACAGGGGCACCGGGGAGCTGTTTTTT. This translates into CATSDHRGTGELFF.